This T cell receptor beta chain is from a study of blood T cell repertoires in COVID-19. The assay was immunoSEQ multiplex PCR, and TCRdb's table has in-frame clones only and misses some. The top ten hold roughly 6% of the sample, which has 200,000 to 250,000 clones, about nine tenths seen once. This CDR3 is 17 amino acids long. The germline gives CDR1 SGHTA, CDR2 FQGTGA. The ends were cut back, 2 bases at V and 0 bases at J, with 15 bases in the middle. The sequence was collected from a woman aged 30 to 39 with acute COVID-19. The sequenced material came from PBMCs or T cells enriched from blood (not recorded which). This chain uses TRBV7-3 with TRBJ2-3; tentative D call: TRBD1 (5 bases). The CDR3 nucleotides are TGTGCCAGCAGCTTATTCGCAGGGCAAAAAAGCACAGATACGCAGTATTTT. Protein product: CASSLFAGQKSTDTQYF.